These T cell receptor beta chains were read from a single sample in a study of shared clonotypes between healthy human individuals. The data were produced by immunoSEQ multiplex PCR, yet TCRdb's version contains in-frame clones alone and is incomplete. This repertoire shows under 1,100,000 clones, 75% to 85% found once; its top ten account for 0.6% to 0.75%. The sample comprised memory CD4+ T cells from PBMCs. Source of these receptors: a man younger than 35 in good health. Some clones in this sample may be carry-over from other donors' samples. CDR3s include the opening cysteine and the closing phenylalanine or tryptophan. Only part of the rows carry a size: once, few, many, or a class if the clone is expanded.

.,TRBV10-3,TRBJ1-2,CAISGRGEINYGYTF
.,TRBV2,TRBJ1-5,CASSTGGNQPQHF
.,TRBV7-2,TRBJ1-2,CASSLDSVSSGGYGYTF
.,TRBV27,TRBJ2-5,CASSLYGPFGGSFRETQYF
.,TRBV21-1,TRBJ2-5,CASSKDRASCSQETQYF
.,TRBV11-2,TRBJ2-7,CASSLSIASGSYEQYF
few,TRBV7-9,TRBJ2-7,CASSPDRVFSHEQYF
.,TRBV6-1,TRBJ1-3,CASSGDRGTSIYF
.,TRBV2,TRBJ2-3,CASSEKREGLDTQYF
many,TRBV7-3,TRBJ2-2,CASSRTSTGELFF
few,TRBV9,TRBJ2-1,CASSPHRDSQLEQFF
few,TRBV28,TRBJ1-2,CASRPPGPHYGYTF
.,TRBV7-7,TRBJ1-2,CASNRVGVYGYTF
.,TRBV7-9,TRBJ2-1,CASSPTRGNNEQFF
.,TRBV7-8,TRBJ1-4,CASSSPSGGGDEKLFF
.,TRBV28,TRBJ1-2,CASSTTGATSF
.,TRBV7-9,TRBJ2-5,CASSSPMAALNQETQYF
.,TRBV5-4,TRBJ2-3,CASSSDRGGDTQYF
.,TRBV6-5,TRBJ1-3,CASSYGSSGNTIYF
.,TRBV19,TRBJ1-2,CASSPDRKSGYTF
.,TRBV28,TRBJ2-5,CASSFPGSRQETQYF
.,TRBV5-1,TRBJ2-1,CASSEARKVTYEQFF
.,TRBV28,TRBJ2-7,CASTTTGGPSGSIGEQYF
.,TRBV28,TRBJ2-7,CASSPQGQSYEQYF
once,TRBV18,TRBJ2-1,CASSPVGLSYNEQFF
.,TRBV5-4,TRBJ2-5,CASSLSQGGETQYF
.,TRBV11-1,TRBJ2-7,CASSLSLAANGYEQYF
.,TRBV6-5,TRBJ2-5,CATGGGDQETQYF
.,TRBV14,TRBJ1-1,CASSQAPGTGVSTEAFF
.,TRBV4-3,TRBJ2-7,CASSLVGLPTYEQYF
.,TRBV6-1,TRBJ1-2,CASSEYKEYGYTF
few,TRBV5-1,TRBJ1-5,CASSLSGGSNQPQHF
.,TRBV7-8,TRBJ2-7,CASSPRGSGSIHEQYF
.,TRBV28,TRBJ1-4,CASSLSTGVTNEKLFF
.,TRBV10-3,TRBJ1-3,CAIRVSGVGNTIYF
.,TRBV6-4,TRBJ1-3,CASSDLTVEWAAGNTIYF
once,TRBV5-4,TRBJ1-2,CASSSAGGSYGYTF
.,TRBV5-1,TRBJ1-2,CASGTGPGYYGYTF
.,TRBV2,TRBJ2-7,CASGQVYEQYF
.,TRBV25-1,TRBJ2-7,CASSPGQGASSEQYF
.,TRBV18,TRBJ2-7,CASSPVRAYEQYF
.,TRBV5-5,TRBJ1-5,CASRQTETSNQPQHF
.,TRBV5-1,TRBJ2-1,CASSLAGVHNNEQFF